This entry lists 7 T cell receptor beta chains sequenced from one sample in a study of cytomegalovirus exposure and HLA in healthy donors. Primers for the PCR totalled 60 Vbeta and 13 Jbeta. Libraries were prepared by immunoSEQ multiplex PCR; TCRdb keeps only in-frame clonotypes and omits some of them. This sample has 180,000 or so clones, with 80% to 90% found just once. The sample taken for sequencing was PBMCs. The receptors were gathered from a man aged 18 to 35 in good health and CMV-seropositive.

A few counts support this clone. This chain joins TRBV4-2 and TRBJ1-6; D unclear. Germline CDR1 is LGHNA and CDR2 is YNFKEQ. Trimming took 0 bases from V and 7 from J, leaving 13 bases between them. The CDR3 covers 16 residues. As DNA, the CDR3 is TGTGCCAGCAGCCAAGAGGGAGGGCCTATCAATTCACCCCTCCACTTT. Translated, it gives CASSQEGGPINSPLHF.

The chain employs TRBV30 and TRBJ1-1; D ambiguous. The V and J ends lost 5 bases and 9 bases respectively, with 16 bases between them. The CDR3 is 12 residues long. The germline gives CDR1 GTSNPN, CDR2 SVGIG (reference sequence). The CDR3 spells CAWGLPGGKAFF. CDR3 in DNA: TGTGCCTGGGGTCTCCCGGGAGGGAAAGCTTTCTTT.

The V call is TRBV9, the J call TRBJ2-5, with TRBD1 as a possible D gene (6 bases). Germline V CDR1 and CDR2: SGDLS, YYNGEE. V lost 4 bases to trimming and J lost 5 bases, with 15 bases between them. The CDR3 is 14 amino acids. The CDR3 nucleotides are TGTGCCAGCAGCCCAGGACAGATCTCGGAGACCCAGTACTTC. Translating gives CASSPGQISETQYF. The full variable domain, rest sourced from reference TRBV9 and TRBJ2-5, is DSGVTQTPKHLITATGQRVTLRCSPRSGDLSVYWYQQSLDQGLQFLIQYYNGEERAKGNILERFSAQQFPDLHSELNLSSLELGDSALYFCASSPGQISETQYFGPGTRLLVL.

The CDR3 reads CASSLRRKNQGAQGYGYTF. In DNA, the CDR3 is TGCGCCAGCAGCCTCAGAAGAAAGAACCAGGGGGCTCAAGGTTATGGCTACACCTTC. This chain joins TRBV5-1 and TRBJ1-2; the match to TRBD1 covers 8 bases. This CDR3 is built from 19 residues. Per germline, CDR1 SGHRS and CDR2 YFSETQ. Trimming removed 4 bases from V and 5 bases from J; junction bases left unmatched: 22.

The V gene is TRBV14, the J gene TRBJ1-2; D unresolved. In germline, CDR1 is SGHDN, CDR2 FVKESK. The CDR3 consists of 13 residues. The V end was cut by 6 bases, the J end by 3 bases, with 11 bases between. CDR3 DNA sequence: TGTGCCAGCAGACAATCCAATTACTATGGCTACACCTTC. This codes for CASRQSNYYGYTF. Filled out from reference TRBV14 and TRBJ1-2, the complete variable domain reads EAGVTQFPSHSVIEKGQTVTLRCDPISGHDNLYWYRRVMGKEIKFLLHFVKESKQDESGMPNNRFLAERTGGTYSTLKVQPAELEDSGVYFCASRQSNYYGYTFGSGTRLTVV.

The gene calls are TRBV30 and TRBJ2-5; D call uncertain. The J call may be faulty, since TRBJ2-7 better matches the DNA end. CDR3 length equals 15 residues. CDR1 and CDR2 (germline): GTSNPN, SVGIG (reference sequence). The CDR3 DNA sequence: TGTGCCTGGAGTGTACAAGAGGATCTTACCTACGAGCAGTACTTC. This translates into CAWSVQEDLTYEQYF.

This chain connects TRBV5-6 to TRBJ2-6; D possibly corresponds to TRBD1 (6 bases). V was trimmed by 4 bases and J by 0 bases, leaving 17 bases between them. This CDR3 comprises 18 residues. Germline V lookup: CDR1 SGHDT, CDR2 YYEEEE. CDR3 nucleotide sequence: TGTGCCAGCAGCCCTGGGATGGGGGCGCACTCTGGGGCCAACGTCCTGACTTTC. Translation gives CASSPGMGAHSGANVLTF.